This T cell receptor (beta chain) was found in a study of control samples from healthy donors and cancer patients. Using immunoSEQ multiplex PCR, the repertoire was profiled, and TCRdb retains in-frame clones only, with some absent. The profile shows 100,000 to 150,000 clones, 91% of them singletons. CDR3 size: 15 residues. The J segment lost 5 bases and the V segment lost 6 bases, leaving 7 bases of the junction unmatched. Looked up from germline, CDR1 is SGHTA and CDR2 is FQGTGA. The receptor was isolated from a man younger than 30 in good health. What was sequenced was blood. The V call is TRBV7-3, the J call TRBJ2-2; 9 nucleotides align to TRBD1. In DNA, the CDR3 is TGTGCCAGCAGTGCCGGGACAGGGAGGACCGGGGAGCTGTTTTTT. Protein: CASSAGTGRTGELFF.